This entry is about one T cell receptor (beta chain). There is no known antigen for this receptor. The input lacks base qualities; no much larger clone sits a single base away. The data originate from a study of blood T cell repertoires in COVID-19 (TCRdb year 2020). Study-wide context: Samples from collaborators originated in the United States, Italy and Spain and spanned both the acute and convalescent phases of COVID-19. The material from the prospective study consisted of cDNA or gDNA derived from T cells, B-cell-depleted T cells, or PBMCs. Subjects who had been exposed to COVID-19, were actively infected with it, or had recovered from it provided the deeply sampled blood TCRbeta repertoires that made up the dataset. The repertoires were released in a freely available public database intended as a resource for research on the immune response to SARS-CoV-2. Samples came from the ongoing ImmuneRACE study (first 160 participants) plus 1,254 subjects from 6 global collaborators. Sample metadata almost always included a de-identified subject ID, COVID-19 status, age in years and sex. Where HLA class I and class II types were available, the types were taken from metadata supplied by the sample provider, not from assay-based typing.

Whole blood was collected in K2EDTA tubes by collaborating institutions according to the institutions' own protocols. Collaborator samples were shipped for TCRbeta analysis as frozen whole blood, isolated PBMCs, or DNA extracted from either sample type. Results the study describes overall, beyond this receptor: The amount of clinical and demographic metadata varied by source and participant and was provided uncurated.

TCRbeta CDR3 regions were amplified from genomic DNA by means of the immunoSEQ Assay, a bias-controlled multiplex PCR. Concerning the study's data processing: Nucleated cell counts per sample were estimated from amplification of reference gene primers within the assay. Sequence reads were collapsed and filtered to measure the absolute abundance of every unique TCRbeta CDR3 rearrangement. For each sample, productive Simpson clonality was calculated by taking the square root of Simpson's diversity index across productive rearrangements. As stored in TCRdb, this immuneACCESS dataset retains in-frame rearrangements with V and J assigned. A fraction of the clones does not appear; measured against another copy, unresolved V genes explain less than half of the discrepancy, and the remainder lacks a known reason. V and J calls and clone size are copied from that table; D and trimming were computed from the DNA. Present in this sample are tens of thousands of clones, approximately 79% of which were seen just once. Of the sample, about 1.8% falls within the top ten clones.

The CDR3 has 15 amino acids, counting the end cysteine and phenylalanine. Only the CDR3 portion is preserved as DNA: 45 bases, with reading frame beginning at the first base. Sequences SGHVS (CDR1) and FQNEAQ (CDR2) are obtained from the germline V gene. Trimming removed 3 bases from V and 8 bases from J; the gene matches leave 12 bases unexplained. Sequencing input: peripheral blood. This TCR was sampled from a man older than 75 with active or convalescent COVID-19. The chain is made from TRBV7-8 and TRBJ1-2; 7 junctional bases match TRBD1. This receptor carries the CDR3 CASSLLQMRGLGYTF. The DNA is TGTGCCAGCAGCTTGCTCCAGATGAGGGGGCTCGGCTACACCTTC.